This section outlines one T cell receptor (beta chain) sequence together with its context. Its target is unknown. There are 14 residues in the CDR3. V dropped 1 base and J dropped 5 bases, with 11 bases sitting between them. The germline gives CDR1 SGHVS, CDR2 FNYEAQ. This sample stems from a study of Ad26.COV2.S vaccination and SARS-CoV-2 variants. Stated treatment: roughly 18 received Ad26.COV2.S at low or high dose, single or two shots; about 5 received placebo; per-sample allocation not given. Sampling occurred on day 63 after the first vaccine or placebo injection. The protocol was immunoSEQ multiplex PCR, while the TCRdb copy is restricted to in-frame clones and leaves out a portion. The table lists hundreds of thousands of clones, 80% to 95% of them singletons, with 12% in the top ten. General study results and limits: Ad26.COV2.S recipients had broader spike-specific TCRs (P = 0.0014). After vaccination, substantial breadth of spike-specific CD8+ and CD4+ responses was reported.

The rearrangement joins TRBV7-6 to TRBJ2-5; no definite D call. The source is a person aged 18-65 years who received the Ad26.COV2.S COVID-19 vaccine or a placebo. The sample in question was peripheral blood, obtained in a trial of Ad26.COV2.S vaccine versus placebo. The CDR3 region has the DNA TGTGCCAGCAGCTTAGTATCGTGGCGGGAGACCCAGTACTTC. Translation: CASSLVSWRETQYF.